The T cell receptor (beta chain) described here comes from a study of cytotoxic CD8 clonotypes in ibrutinib-treated CLL. About the research overall: Patient counts were around 11 relapsed/refractory, over 14 treatment-naive and 17 IGHV unmutated. Sample averages reached 250,000 or so productive templates and some 94,000 productive rearrangements. Findings of the study overall: Stable or contracted on treatment, public clonotypes were also uncommon. The study found baseline clonality above age-matched healthy donors, tracking circulating CD8+ T-cell counts.

Assay used: immunoSEQ multiplex PCR; TCRdb lists only in-frame clones, some missing. Here the sample spans over 30,000 clones, roughly 65% being singletons. This CDR3 comprises 14 residues. Germline loops: CDR1 WNHNN, CDR2 SYGVQD (reference sequence). In its sample, this clone ranks as medium-sized. What it recognizes is unknown. The J gene is TRBJ2-3, the V gene TRBV10-1; tentatively, D is TRBD2 (5 bases). This TCR was sampled from a human donor with chronic lymphocytic leukemia. Specimen: PBMCs, collected at disease progression, from a patient treated with ibrutinib. The CDR3 coding sequence is TGCTATCACCCAGAACGGGAAGGCACAGATACGCAGTATTTT. This gives the protein CYHPEREGTDTQYF.